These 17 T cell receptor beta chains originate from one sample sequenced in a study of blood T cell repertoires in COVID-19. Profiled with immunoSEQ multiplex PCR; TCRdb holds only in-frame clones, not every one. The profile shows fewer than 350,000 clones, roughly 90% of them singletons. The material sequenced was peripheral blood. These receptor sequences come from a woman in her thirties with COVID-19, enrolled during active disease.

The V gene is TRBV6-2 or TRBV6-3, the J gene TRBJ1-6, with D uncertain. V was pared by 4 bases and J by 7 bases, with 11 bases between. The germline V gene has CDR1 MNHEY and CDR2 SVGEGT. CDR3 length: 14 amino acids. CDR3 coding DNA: TGTGCCAGCAGTTTCCAAGCAAGAAATTCACCCCTCCACTTT. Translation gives CASSFQARNSPLHF.

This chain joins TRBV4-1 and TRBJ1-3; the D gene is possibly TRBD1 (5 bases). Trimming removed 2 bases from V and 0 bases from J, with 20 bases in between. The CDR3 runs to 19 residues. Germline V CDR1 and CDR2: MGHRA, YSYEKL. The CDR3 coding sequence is TGCGCCAGCAGCCAACCCCCGGGCAGGGCGTGGGACTCTGGAAACACCATATATTTT. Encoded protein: CASSQPPGRAWDSGNTIYF.

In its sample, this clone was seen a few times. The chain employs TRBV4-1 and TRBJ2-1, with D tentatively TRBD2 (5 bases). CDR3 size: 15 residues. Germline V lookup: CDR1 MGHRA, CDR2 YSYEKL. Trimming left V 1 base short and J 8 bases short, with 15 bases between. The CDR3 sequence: CASSQGRAAQDEQFF. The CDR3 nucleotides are TGCGCCAGCAGCCAAGGACGAGCGGCCCAAGATGAGCAGTTCTTC.

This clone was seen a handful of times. This CDR3 reads CASRVRSTNEKLFF. Here the CDR3 DNA reads TGTGCCAGCAGGGTCAGATCAACTAATGAAAAACTGTTTTTT. The rearrangement uses TRBV2 and TRBJ1-4; no firm D call. The CDR3 totals 14 residues. CDR1 and CDR2 from the germline V gene are SNHLY and FYNNEI. V was shortened by 6 bases and J by 0 bases, with 8 bases between the two germline ends.

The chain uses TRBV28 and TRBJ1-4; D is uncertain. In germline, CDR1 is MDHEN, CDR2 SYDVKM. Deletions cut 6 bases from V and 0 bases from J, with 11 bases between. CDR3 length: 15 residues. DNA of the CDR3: TGTGCCAGCAGGACCCGGGTTTCAACTAATGAAAAACTGTTTTTT. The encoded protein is CASRTRVSTNEKLFF.

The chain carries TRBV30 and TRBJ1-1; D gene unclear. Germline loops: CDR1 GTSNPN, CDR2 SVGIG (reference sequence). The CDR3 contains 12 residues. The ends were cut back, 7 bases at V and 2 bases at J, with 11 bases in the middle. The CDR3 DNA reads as TGTGCCTTTATAGCTCAAAACACTGAAGCTTTCTTT. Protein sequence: CAFIAQNTEAFF.

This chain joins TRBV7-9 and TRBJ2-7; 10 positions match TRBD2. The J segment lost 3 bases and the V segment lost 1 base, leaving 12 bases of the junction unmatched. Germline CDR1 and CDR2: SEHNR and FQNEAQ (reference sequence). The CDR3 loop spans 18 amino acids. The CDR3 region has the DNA TGTGCCAGCAGCTTAGGAGGGACTAGCGCGATTGGGGGCTACGAGCAGTACTTC. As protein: CASSLGGTSAIGGYEQYF. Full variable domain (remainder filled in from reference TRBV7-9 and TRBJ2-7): DTGVSQNPRHKITKRGQNVTFRCDPISEHNRLYWYRQTLGQGPEFLTYFQNEAQLEKSRLLSDRFSAERPKGSFSTLEIQRTEQGDSAMYLCASSLGGTSAIGGYEQYFGPGTRLTVT.

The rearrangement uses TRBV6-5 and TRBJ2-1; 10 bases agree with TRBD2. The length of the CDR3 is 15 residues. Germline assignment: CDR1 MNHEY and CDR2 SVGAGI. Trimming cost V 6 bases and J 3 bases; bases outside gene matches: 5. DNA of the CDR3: TGTGCCAGCAGGCCTAGCGGGAGAGTCTACAATGAGCAGTTCTTC. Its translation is CASRPSGRVYNEQFF.

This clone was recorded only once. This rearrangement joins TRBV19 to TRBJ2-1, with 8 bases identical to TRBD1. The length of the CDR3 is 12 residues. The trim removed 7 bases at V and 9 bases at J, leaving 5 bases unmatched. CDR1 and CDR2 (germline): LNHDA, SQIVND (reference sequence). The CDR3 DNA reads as TGTGCCAGTACTCCAGGGGGCAGTGAGCAGTTCTTC. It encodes CASTPGGSEQFF. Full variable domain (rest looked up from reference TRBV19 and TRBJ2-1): DGGITQSPKYLFRKEGQNVTLSCEQNLNHDAMYWYRQDPGQGLRLIYYSQIVNDFQKGDIAEGYSVSREKKESFPLTVTSAQKNPTAFYLCASTPGGSEQFFGPGTRLTVL.

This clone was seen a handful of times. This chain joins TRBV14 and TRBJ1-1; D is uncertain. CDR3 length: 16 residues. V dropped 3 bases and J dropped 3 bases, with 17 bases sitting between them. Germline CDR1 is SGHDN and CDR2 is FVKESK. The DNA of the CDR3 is TGTGCCAGCAGCCACTCAAGCTGGGAGAAACACACTGAAGCTTTCTTT. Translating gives CASSHSSWEKHTEAFF.

CDR3 sequence: CASSSNGGTEAFF. DNA of the CDR3: TGTGCCAGCAGCTCCAATGGGGGGACTGAAGCTTTCTTT. V usage is TRBV7-9 and J usage is TRBJ1-1; D perhaps matches TRBD1 (5 bases). Trimming shortened V by 4 bases and J by 5 bases, and 11 bases separated the two germline ends. Germline CDR1 is SEHNR and CDR2 is FQNEAQ (reference sequence). The CDR3 sequence is 13 residues long.

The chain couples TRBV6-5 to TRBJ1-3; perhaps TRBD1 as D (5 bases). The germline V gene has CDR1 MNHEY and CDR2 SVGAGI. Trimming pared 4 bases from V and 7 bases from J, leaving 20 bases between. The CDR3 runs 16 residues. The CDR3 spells CASSSEPGIDGNTIYF. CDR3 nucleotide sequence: TGTGCCAGCAGTTCCGAACCAGGGATCGATGGGAACACCATATATTTT.

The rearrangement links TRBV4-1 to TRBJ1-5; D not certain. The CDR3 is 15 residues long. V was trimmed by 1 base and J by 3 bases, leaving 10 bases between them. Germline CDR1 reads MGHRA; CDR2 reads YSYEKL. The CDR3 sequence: CASSQVVDYNQPQHF. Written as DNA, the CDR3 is TGCGCCAGCAGCCAAGTTGTAGATTACAATCAGCCCCAGCATTTT.

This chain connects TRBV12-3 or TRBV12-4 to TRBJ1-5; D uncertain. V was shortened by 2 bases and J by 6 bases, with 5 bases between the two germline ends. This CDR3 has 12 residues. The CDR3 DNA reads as TGTGCCAGCAGTTTATTCCTTCAGCCCCAGCATTTT. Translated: CASSLFLQPQHF.

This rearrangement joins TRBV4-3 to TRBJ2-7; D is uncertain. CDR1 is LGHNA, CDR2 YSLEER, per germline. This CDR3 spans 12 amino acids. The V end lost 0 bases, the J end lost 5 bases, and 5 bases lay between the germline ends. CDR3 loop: CASSQEFNEQYF. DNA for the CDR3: TGCGCCAGCAGCCAAGAGTTCAACGAGCAGTACTTC.

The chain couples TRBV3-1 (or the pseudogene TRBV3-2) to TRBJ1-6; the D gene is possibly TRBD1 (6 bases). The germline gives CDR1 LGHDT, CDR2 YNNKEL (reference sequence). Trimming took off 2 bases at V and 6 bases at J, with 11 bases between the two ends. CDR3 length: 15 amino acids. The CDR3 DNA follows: TGTGCCAGCAGCCAAACAGGGTTTAGTAATTCACCCCTCCACTTT. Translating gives CASSQTGFSNSPLHF.

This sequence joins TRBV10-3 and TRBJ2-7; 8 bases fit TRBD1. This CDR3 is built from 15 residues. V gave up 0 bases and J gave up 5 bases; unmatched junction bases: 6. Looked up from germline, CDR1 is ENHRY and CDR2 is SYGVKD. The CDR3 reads CAISESAGGFHEQYF. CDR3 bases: TGTGCCATCAGTGAGTCGGCAGGGGGCTTTCACGAGCAGTACTTC.